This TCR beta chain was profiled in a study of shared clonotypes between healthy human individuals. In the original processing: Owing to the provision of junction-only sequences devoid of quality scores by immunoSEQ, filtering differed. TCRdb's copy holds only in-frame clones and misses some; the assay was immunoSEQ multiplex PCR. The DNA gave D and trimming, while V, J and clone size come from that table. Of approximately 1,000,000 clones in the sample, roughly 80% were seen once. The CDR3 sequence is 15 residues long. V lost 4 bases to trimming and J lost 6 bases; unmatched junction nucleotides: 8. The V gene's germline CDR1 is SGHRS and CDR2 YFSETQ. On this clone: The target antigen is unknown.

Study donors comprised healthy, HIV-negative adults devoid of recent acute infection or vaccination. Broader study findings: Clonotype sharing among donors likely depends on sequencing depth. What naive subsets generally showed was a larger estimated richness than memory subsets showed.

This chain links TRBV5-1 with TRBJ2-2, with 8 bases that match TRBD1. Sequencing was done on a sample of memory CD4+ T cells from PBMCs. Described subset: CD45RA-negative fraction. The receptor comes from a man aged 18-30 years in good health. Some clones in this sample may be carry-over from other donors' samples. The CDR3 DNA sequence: TGCGCCAGCAGCAACCGACAGGGGTATTCCGGGGAGCTGTTTTTT. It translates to CASSNRQGYSGELFF.